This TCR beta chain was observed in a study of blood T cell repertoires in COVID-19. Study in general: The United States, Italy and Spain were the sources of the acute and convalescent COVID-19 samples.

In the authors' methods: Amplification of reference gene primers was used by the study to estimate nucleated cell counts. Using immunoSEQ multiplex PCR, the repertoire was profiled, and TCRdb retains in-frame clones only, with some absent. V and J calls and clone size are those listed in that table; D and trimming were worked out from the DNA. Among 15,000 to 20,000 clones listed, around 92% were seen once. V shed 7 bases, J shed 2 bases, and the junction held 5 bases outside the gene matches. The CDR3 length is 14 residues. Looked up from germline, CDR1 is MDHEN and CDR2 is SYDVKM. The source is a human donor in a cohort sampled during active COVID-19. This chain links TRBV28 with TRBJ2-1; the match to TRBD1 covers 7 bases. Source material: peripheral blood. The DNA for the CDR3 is TGTGCCAGCACACCAGGGGGAACCTACAATGAGCAGTTCTTC. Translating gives CASTPGGTYNEQFF. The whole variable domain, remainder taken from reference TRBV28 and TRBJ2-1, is DVKVTQSSRYLVKRTGEKVFLECVQDMDHENMFWYRQDPGLGLRLIYFSYDVKMKEKGDIPEGYSVSREKKERFSLILESASTNQTSMYLCASTPGGTYNEQFFGPGTRLTVL.